Shown below are 8 T cell receptor beta chains from a single sample sequenced in a study of T cell changes during pregnancy in multiple sclerosis. TCRdb keeps only in-frame clones here, not all; method: immunoSEQ multiplex PCR. This sample yields about 110,000 clones, of which roughly 92% are seen a single time; just under 0.8% belongs to the top ten. The source was peripheral blood, collected in the third trimester of pregnancy. Receptors originate from a female donor in good health, enrolled as a control in a pregnancy study.

This rearrangement joins TRBV5-1 to TRBJ1-4, with 7 bases lining up with TRBD1. CDR1 is SGHRS, CDR2 YFSETQ, per germline. CDR3 length: 14 amino acids. V shed 2 bases and J 8 bases; nucleotides not matched to a gene: 6. The CDR3 nucleotides are TGCGCCAGCAGCTTTCCCGGGACAGAAGAAAAACTGTTTTTT. It encodes CASSFPGTEEKLFF.

The table lists this clone with a count of one. CDR3 sequence: CAISESPNEQFF. For the CDR3, the DNA is TGTGCCATCAGTGAGAGCCCCAATGAGCAGTTCTTC. The chain carries TRBV10-3 and TRBJ2-1; D remains ambiguous. Trimming cost V 2 bases and J 6 bases, with 5 bases left between them. From germline, CDR1 is ENHRY and CDR2 SYGVKD. There are 12 residues in the CDR3.

The rearrangement uses TRBV29-1 and TRBJ1-2; maybe TRBD1 (5 bases). This CDR3 spans 12 amino acids. Trimming shortened V by 6 bases and J by 3 bases, and 11 bases separated the two germline ends. CDR1 is SQVTM and CDR2 is ANQGSEA in the germline V gene. The CDR3 nucleotides read TGCAGCGTCAGGACAAGAGACTATGGCTACACCTTC. This gives the protein CSVRTRDYGYTF.

The chain links TRBV7-3 to TRBJ2-2, with no clear D. The CDR3 contains 18 residues. Germline V gene lookup returns CDR1 SGHTA and CDR2 FQGTGA. V shed 5 bases and J shed 7 bases, with 26 bases lying between them. This CDR3 is CASSATPVSYAGGGELFF. The CDR3 coding sequence is TGTGCCAGCAGCGCTACCCCCGTCTCCTACGCTGGTGGCGGGGAGCTGTTTTTT.

CDR3 nucleotide sequence: TGTGCCAGCAGCCAACACGGACAGGGGTTCAACTATGGCTACACCTTC. It codes for CASSQHGQGFNYGYTF. The genes are TRBV11-3 and TRBJ1-2; 9 bases are shared with TRBD1. The CDR3 sequence is 16 residues long. The germline CDR1 and CDR2 sequences are SGHNT and YENEEA. V lost 5 bases and J lost 2; bases outside the gene matches: 9.

The CDR3 DNA reads TGTGCCAGCAGCTCAGGGGGTCTCGATACGCAGTATTTT. It translates to CASSSGGLDTQYF. V and J are TRBV7-7 and TRBJ2-3; 7 positions match TRBD1. This CDR3 is 13 amino acids long. Germline V gene sequence: CDR1 SSHAT, CDR2 FNYEAQ (reference sequence). The V gene end was trimmed by 4 bases and the J gene end by 6 bases; junction bases not matched to a gene: 4.

The chain recombines TRBV9 with TRBJ1-1; D is perhaps TRBD1 (6 bases). The CDR3 has 15 residues. Trimming removed 0 bases from V and 6 bases from J, with 15 bases in between. CDR1 is SGDLS, CDR2 YYNGEE, per germline. Here the CDR3 reads CASSVVWGQDPEAFF. CDR3 DNA: TGTGCCAGCAGCGTAGTATGGGGACAAGACCCTGAAGCTTTCTTT.

The rearrangement uses TRBV9 and TRBJ1-2, with D possibly TRBD1 on 5 matching bases. V was clipped by 0 bases and J by 4 bases, with 16 bases between them. Germline loops: CDR1 SGDLS, CDR2 YYNGEE. The CDR3 covers 16 residues. The CDR3 DNA sequence: TGTGCCAGCAGCGTAGTGGCGGGGGTGGAAATCTATGGCTACACCTTC. The encoded protein is CASSVVAGVEIYGYTF. Filled out from reference TRBV9 and TRBJ1-2, the complete variable domain reads DSGVTQTPKHLITATGQRVTLRCSPRSGDLSVYWYQQSLDQGLQFLIQYYNGEERAKGNILERFSAQQFPDLHSELNLSSLELGDSALYFCASSVVAGVEIYGYTFGSGTRLTVV.